The entry below describes one T cell receptor beta chain. The sample originates from a study of CD8+CD57+ T cells in acquired aplastic anemia. The CDR3 contains 13 residues. The V end lost 6 bases, the J end lost 4 bases, and 15 bases lay between the germline ends. Germline V gene data show CDR1 as DFQATT and CDR2 as SNEGSKA (reference sequence). Researchers used genomic DNA as the template to profile TCR beta VDJ and CDR3. MiXCR, applied by TCRdb to the reads, yields one record per CDR3 protein. The sample holds about 75,000 distinct CDR3 sequences, about three quarters seen once. All patients picked for sequencing had shown, by flow cytometry, an expansion of CD8+CD57+ cells.

The clonotype comes from a human donor with aplastic anemia. The rearrangement links TRBV20-1 to TRBJ1-1; no firm D call. The sample consisted of sorted CD4+, CD8+, or CD8+CD57+ T cells (not recorded which) from PBMCs. In DNA, the CDR3 is TGCAGTGCCCCGGCGGGGTCGCCCACTGAAGCTTTCTTT. It yields the protein CSAPAGSPTEAFF.